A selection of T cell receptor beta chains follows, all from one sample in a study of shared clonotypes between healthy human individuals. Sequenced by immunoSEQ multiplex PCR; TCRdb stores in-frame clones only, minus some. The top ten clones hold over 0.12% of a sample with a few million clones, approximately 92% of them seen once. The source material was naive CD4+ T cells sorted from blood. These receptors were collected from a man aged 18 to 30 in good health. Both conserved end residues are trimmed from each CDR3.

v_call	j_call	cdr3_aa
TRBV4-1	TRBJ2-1	ASSLSGTSAYNEQF
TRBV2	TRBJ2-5	ASTGIQETQY
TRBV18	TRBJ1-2	ASSTAQSTGDGYT
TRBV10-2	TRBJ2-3	ASSDSGSTDTQY
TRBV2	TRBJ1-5	ASRGRDHSNQPQH
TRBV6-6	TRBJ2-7	ASEGRGKQY
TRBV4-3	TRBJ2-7	ASRYQGNYEQY
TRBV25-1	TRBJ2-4	ASSEWASGSDKNIQY
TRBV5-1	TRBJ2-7	ASSEGGQLYEQY
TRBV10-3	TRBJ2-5	AISVSTDTLQETQY
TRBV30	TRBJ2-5	AWGIQETQY
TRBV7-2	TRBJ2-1	ASSPTPPRASYNEQF
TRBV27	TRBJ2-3	ASSIRFVDTDTQY
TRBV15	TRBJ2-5	ATSLGGAGEETQY
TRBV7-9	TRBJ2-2	ASPQGLYDTGELF
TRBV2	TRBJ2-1	ASREQGPNEQF
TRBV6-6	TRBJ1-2	ASSLGSGNYGYT
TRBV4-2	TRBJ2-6	ASSQVGENSGANVLT
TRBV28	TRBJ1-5	ASSPSGALNQPQH
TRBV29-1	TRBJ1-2	LGGGEGGYT
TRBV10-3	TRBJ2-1	AISVLAGEQF
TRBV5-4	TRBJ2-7	ASSLGASGGYEQY
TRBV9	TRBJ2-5	ASSKGSRGGSFPQETQY
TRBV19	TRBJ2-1	ASSISDRGRGQF
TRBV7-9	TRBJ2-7	ASSVAGQGNYEQY
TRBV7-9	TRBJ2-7	ASSLGQNLEQY
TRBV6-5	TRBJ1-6	ASRVGNGSPLH
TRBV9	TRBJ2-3	ASSVGASDRTDTQY
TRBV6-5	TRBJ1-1	ASSYTGGDDTEAF
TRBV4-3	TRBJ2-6	ASSQEGLAHNVLT
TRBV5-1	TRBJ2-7	ASSLAPISSYEQY
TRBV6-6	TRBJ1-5	ASSSAGTGGNQPQH
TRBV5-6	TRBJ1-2	ASSAQDRGGYGYT
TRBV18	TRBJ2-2	ASSPDGRTTGELF
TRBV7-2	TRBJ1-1	ASSLRPQGTEAF
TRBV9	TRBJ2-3	ASSAGPGASQY
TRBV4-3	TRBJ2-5	ASSPGTSGRLETQY
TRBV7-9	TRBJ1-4	ASSLNGPTNEKLF
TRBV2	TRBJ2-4	ASQVGGENIQY
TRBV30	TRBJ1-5	AWSATGGLQPQH
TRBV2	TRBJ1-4	ASSDPTGSNEKLF
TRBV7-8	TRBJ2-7	ASSLVAGGPHEQY
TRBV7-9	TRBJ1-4	ASSPGGGGREKLF
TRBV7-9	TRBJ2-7	ASSLAGGVVEQY
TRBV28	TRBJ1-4	ASSYRVTNEKLF
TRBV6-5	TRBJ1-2	ASTSVGTYGYT
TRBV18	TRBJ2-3	ASSSLGTSTDTQY
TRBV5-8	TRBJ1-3	ASSSAGVEKGNTIY